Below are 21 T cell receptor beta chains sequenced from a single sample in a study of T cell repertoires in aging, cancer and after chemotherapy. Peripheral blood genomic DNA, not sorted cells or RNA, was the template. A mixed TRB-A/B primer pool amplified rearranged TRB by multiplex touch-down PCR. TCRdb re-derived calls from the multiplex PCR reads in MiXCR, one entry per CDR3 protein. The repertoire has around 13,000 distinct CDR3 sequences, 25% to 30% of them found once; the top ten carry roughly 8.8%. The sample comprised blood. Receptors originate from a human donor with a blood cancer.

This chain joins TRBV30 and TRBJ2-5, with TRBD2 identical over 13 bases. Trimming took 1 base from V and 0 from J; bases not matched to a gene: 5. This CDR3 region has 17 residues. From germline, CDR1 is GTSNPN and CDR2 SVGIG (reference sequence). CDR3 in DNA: TGTGCCTGGAGTGAACTAGCGGGAGGGCCCTACCAAGAGACCCAGTACTTC. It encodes CAWSELAGGPYQETQYF.

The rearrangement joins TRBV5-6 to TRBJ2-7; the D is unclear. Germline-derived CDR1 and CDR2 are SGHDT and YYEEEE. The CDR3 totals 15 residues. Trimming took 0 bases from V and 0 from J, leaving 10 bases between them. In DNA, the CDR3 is TGTGCCAGCAGCTTGGTTAGGGCGAGCTCCTACGAGCAGTACGTC. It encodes CASSLVRASSYEQYV.

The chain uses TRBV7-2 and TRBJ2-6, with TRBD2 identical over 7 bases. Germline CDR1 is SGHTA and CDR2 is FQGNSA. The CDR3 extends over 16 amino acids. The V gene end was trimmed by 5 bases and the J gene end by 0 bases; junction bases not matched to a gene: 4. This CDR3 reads CASSLRTSSGANVLTF. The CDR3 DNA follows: TGTGCCAGCAGCCTCAGGACTAGCTCTGGGGCCAACGTCCTGACTTTC.

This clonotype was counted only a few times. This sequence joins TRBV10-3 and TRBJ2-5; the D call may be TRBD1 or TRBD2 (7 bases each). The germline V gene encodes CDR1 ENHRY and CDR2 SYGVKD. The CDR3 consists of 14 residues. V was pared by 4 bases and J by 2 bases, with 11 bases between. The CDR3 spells CAISGQGGQETQYF. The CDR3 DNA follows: TGTGCCATCAGTGGCCAGGGGGGGCAAGAGACCCAGTACTTC.

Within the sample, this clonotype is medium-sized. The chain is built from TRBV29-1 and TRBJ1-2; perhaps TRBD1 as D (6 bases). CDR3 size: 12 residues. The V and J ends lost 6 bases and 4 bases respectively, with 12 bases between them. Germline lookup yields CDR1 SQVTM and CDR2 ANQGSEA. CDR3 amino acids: CSVPQGPYGYTF. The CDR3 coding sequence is TGCAGCGTCCCTCAGGGGCCCTATGGCTACACCTTC.

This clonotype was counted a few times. The CDR3 region is CASSLGWSEAFF. In nucleotides, the CDR3 is TGTGCCAGCAGCTTGGGGTGGAGTGAAGCTTTCTTT. V and J are TRBV5-6 and TRBJ1-1; D uncertain. V dropped 0 bases and J dropped 7 bases, with 7 bases sitting between them. This CDR3 has 12 residues. In germline, CDR1 is SGHDT, CDR2 YYEEEE.

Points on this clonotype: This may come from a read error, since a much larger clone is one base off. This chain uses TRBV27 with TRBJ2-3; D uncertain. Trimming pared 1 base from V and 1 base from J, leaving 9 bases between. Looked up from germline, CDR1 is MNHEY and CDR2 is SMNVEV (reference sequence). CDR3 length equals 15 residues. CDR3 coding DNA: TGTGCCAGCAGTTTATTTGGGTTAGGCACAGATACGCAGTATTTT. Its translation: CASSLFGLGTDTQYF.

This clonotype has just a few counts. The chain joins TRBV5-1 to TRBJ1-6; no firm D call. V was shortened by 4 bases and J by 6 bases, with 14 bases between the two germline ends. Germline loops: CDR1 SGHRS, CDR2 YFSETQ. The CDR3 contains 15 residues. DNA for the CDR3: TGCGCCAGCAGCGAAGCTAGCGACTCTAATTCACCCCTCCACTTT. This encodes CASSEASDSNSPLHF.

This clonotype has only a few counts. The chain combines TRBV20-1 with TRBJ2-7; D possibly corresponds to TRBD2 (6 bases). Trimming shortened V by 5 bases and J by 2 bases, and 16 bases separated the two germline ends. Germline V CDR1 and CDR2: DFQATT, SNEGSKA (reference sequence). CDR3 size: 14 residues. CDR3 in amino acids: CSALKTSRAYEQYV. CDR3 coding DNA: TGCAGTGCTCTTAAGACTAGTCGGGCCTACGAGCAGTACGTC.

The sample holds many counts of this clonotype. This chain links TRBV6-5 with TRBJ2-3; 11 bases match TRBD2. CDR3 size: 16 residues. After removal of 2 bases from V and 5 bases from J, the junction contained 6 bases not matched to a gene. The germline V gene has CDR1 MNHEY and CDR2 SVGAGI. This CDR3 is CASSYTTSGGQDTQYF. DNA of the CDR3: TGTGCCAGCAGTTACACCACTAGCGGGGGACAAGATACGCAGTATTTT.

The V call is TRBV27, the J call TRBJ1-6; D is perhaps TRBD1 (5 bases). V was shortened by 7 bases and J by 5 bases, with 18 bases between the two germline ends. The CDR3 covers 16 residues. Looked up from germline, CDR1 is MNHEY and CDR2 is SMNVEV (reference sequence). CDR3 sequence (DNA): TGTGCCAGCACCCTGGGACCCCGGCCAAATAATTCACCCCTCCACTTT. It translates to CASTLGPRPNNSPLHF.

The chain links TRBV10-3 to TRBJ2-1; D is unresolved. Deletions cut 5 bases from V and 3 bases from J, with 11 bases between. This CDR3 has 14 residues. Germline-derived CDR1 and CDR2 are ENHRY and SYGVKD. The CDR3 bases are TGTGCCATCAGTACAAGGGATTACTACAATGAGCAGTTCTTC. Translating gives CAISTRDYYNEQFF.

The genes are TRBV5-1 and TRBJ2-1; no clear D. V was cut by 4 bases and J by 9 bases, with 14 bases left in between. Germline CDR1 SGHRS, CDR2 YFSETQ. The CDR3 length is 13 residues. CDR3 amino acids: CASSPLSFSEQFF. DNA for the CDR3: TGCGCCAGCAGCCCCCTTAGTTTCAGTGAGCAGTTCTTC.

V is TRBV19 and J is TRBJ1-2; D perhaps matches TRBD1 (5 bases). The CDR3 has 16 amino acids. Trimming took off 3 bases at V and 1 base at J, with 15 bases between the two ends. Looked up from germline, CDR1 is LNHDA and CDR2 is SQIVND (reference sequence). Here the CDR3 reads CASSIFPDILNYGYTF. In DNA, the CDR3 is TGTGCCAGTAGTATTTTCCCGGACATCCTTAACTATGGCTACACCTTC.

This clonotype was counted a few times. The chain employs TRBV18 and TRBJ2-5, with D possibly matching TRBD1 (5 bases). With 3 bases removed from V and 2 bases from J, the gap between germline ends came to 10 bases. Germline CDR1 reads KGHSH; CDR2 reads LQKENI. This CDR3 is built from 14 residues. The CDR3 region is CASSPGRTQETQYF. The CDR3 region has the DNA TGTGCCAGCTCACCGGGCAGGACACAAGAGACCCAGTACTTC.

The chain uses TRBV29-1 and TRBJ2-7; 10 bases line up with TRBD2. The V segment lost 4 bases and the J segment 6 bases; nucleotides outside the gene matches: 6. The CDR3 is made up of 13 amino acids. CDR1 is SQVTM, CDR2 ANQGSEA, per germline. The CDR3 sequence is CSVVPTSGTEQYV. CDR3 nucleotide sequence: TGCAGCGTTGTACCCACTAGCGGGACCGAGCAGTACGTC.

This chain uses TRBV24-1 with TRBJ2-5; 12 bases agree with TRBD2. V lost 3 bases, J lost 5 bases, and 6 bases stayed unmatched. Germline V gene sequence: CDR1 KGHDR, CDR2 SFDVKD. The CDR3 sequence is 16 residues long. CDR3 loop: CATSDGTSGLGETQYF. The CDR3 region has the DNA TGTGCCACCAGTGATGGGACTAGCGGGTTGGGGGAGACCCAGTACTTC.

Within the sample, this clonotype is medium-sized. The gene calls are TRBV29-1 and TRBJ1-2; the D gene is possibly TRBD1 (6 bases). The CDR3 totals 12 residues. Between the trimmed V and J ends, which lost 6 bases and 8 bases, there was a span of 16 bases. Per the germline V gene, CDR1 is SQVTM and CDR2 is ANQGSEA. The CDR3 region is CSVAHRAGGYTF. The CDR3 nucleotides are TGCAGCGTCGCCCACAGGGCGGGGGGCTACACCTTC.

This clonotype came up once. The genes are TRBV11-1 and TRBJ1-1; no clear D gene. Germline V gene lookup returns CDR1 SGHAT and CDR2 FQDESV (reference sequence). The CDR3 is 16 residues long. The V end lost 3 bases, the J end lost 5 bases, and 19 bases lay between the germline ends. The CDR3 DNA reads TGTGCCAGCAGCTTGCTATCCGGGTCCTCGTCGACTGAAGCTTTCTTT. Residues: CASSLLSGSSSTEAFF.

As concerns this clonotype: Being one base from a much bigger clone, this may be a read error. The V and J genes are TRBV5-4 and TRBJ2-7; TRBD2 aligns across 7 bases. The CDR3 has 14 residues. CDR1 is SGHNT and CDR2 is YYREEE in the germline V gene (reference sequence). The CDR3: CASSRRDGDYERYV. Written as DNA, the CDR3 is TGTGCCAGCAGCCGGCGTGATGGGGACTACGAGCGGTACGTC.

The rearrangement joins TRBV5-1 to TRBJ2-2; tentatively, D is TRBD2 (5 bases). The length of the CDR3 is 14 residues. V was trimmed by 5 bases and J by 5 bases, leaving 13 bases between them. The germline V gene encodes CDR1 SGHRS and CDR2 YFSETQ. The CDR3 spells CASSEGTGTGELFF. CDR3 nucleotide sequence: TGCGCCAGCAGTGAGGGAACGGGGACCGGGGAGCTGTTTTTT.